This T cell receptor (beta chain) was sequenced for a study of cytomegalovirus exposure and HLA in healthy donors. Study findings and constraints: Reportedly, fewer N-insertions than the approximately 610-donor mean appeared in an Asian-associated ancestry cluster in a later analysis.

Primers: 60 Vbeta forward and 13 Jbeta reverse. The data were produced by immunoSEQ multiplex PCR, yet TCRdb's version contains in-frame clones alone and is incomplete. The table includes about 160,000 clones, roughly 78% detected once. CDR1 and CDR2 (germline): SGHRS, YFSETQ. The length of the CDR3 is 16 residues. V dropped 0 bases and J dropped 1; count of bases not matched to a gene: 4. As for this clone: The target antigen is unknown.

The genes are TRBV5-1 and TRBJ1-1, with 9 bases fitting TRBD1. Specimen: PBMCs. This TCR was recovered from a man aged 40-55 years in good health and CMV-seronegative. The CDR3 here is CASSLGDRAKNTEAFF. The CDR3 nucleotides are TGCGCCAGCAGCTTGGGGGACAGGGCGAAGAACACTGAAGCTTTCTTT.